This T cell receptor (beta chain) was sequenced for a study of shared clonotypes between healthy human individuals. This clone appeared a single time. Germline-derived CDR1 and CDR2 are MNHNS and SASEGT. The V and J ends lost 1 base and 4 bases respectively, with 11 bases between them. This CDR3 spans 15 amino acids. Here immunoSEQ multiplex PCR was the method, and the copy in TCRdb shows in-frame clones only, minus some. The sample holds roughly 2,300,000 clones, 80% to 95% seen once. Sequencing was carried out using naive CD4+ T cells from PBMCs. This sample's subset: CD45RA+ positively selected. The sequence came from a man aged 18 to 29 in good health. Some clones in this sample may be carry-over from other donors' samples. The chain employs TRBV6-1 and TRBJ2-1, with D possibly TRBD1 on 5 matching bases. CDR3 coding DNA: TGTGCCAGCAGTGAAGAAGGGGCCGCATACAATGAGCAGTTCTTC. Residues: CASSEEGAAYNEQFF.